This T cell receptor beta chain originates from a study of blood T cell repertoires in COVID-19. Study as a whole: The origin of the acute and convalescent COVID-19 samples was the United States, Italy and Spain. PBMCs, B-cell-depleted T cells, or T cells provided the cDNA or gDNA that made up the material.

The ends were cut back, 4 bases at V and 1 base at J, with 11 bases in the middle. The CDR3 has 14 residues. Per germline, CDR1 SGDLS and CDR2 YYNGEE. Original processing methods: Counts of nucleated cells, estimated from reference gene primer amplification, were obtained. TCRdb's table, derived via immunoSEQ multiplex PCR, lists solely in-frame clones and lacks some. V, J and clone size derive from that table, while D and trimming were established from the DNA sequence. The repertoire holds roughly 250,000 clones, about 80% seen once, with roughly 8.6% in the top ten. This rearrangement joins TRBV9 to TRBJ1-2; no reliable D call. The sequenced sample consisted of peripheral blood. This TCR came from a human donor in a cohort sampled during active COVID-19. In DNA form, the CDR3 reads TGTGCCAGCAGCAAAGCGGACGGTAACTATGGCTACACCTTC. Its protein is CASSKADGNYGYTF.